This T cell receptor (beta chain) was captured by sequencing in a study of regulatory T cells in long-lasting Graves disease. Study information: Antithyroid drug use was under 3 months in newly diagnosed Graves' patients. Regarding the study as a whole: Persistent disease showed a preference for TRBV28, TRBJ1-2 and TRBJ2-5.

Time point denoted: newly diagnosed GD, antithyroid drugs for less than 3 months. Isolated PBMC RNA provided the starting material for the TCR library. V was trimmed by 0 bases and J by 6 bases, leaving 8 bases between them. Germline V gene sequence: CDR1 MNHEY, CDR2 SVGAGI. The CDR3 spans 13 residues. This clonotype was counted a few times. Its antigen is not identified. Arm-PCR of CDR3 regions and iRepertoire HTBI primers were the basis on which TCR beta libraries were built. TCRdb analysed the multiplex PCR reads with MiXCR anew, one entry per CDR3 protein. The sample has 620,000 or so distinct CDR3 sequences, approximately 15% seen once. The sample also formed part of further work on T cells in Graves' hyperthyroidism and ophthalmopathy. In that study: Aged 18 to 65, the patients had hyperthyroidism that was newly diagnosed and had lasted under 2 months. HTBI primers were employed in a first-round RT-PCR of the TCR CDR3.

The input for sequencing was peripheral blood mononuclear cells (PBMCs), taken at new diagnosis, from a patient treated with antithyroid drugs. This TCR came from a woman in her twenties or thirties with Graves disease. The J gene is TRBJ1-2, the V gene TRBV6-5; D ambiguous. DNA for the CDR3: TGTGCCAGCAGTTACTCGTTGGGGAATGGCTACACCTTC. This codes for CASSYSLGNGYTF.